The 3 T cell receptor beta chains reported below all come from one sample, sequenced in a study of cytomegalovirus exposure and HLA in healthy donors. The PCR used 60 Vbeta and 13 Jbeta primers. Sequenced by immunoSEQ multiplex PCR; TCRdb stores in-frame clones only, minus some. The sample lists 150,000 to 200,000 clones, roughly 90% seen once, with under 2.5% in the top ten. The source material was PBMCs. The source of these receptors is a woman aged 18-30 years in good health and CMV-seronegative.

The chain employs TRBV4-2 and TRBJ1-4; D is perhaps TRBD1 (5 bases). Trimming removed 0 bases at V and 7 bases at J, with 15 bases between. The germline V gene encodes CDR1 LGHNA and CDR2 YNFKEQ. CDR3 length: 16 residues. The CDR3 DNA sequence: TGTGCCAGCAGCCAAGAGGGGGGAAGGGGAGTTGAAAAACTGTTTTTT. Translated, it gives CASSQEGGRGVEKLFF.

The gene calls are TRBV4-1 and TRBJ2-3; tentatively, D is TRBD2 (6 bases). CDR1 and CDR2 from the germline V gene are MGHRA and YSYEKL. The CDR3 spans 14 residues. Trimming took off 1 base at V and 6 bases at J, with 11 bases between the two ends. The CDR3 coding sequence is TGCGCCAGCAGCCAAGTTGCTAGCGCGGATACGCAGTATTTT. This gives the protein CASSQVASADTQYF.

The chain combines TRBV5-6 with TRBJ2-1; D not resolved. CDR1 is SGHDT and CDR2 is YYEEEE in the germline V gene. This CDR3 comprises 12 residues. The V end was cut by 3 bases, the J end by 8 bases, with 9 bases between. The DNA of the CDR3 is TGTGCCAGCAGCTACACCTCCCATGAGCAGTTCTTC. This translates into CASSYTSHEQFF.